The sequence of this T cell receptor beta chain was determined in a study of human T cells and chemical hapten exposure. The wider study: Patients were given diphenylcyclopropenone on the scalp weekly across the approximately 25-week study.

As handled by the study authors: Sample TCR totals centred on a median of 95,638, ranging about 20,000 to 750,000. TCRdb ran MiXCR on the RACE reads and lists one entry per CDR3 protein. TCRdb's processing, not the authors', yielded these V and J calls. The table includes around 120,000 distinct CDR3 sequences, around 13% detected once. Time point noted: patch test 1, 2 weeks after DPC sensitization. Described treatment: therapeutic diphenylcyclopropenone sensitization with weekly scalp DPC. Donors, patients with alopecia ranging from 18 to 70 years old and judged suitable for DPC, provided samples. CDR1 is SGHVS, CDR2 FNYEAQ, per germline. The CDR3 loop spans 15 amino acids. Trimming at V came to 6 bases and at J to 5 bases, leaving 4 bases not matched to a gene.

V is TRBV7-6 and J is TRBJ2-1, with 13 bases lining up with TRBD2. This TCR derives from a man between 18 and 29 years old with alopecia areata. Some clones in this sample may be carry-over from other donors' samples. The sequenced sample was whole blood, obtained in connection with sensitization to the hapten diphenylcyclopropenone (DPC). In DNA form, the CDR3 reads TGTGCCAGCAGTAGGGGACTAGCGGGACACAATGAGCAGTTCTTC. Translation gives CASSRGLAGHNEQFF.